This TCR beta chain was profiled in a study of T-cell memory formation after mild COVID-19. Study-wide findings and caveats: Clones that shrank (day 15 to 85) were balanced CD4/CD8, whereas later expanders leaned CD4+.

Concerning this clonotype: Its antigen remains unknown.

TCRdb itself ran the 5' RACE reads through MiXCR, one entry per CDR3 protein. The sample holds under 550,000 distinct CDR3 sequences; around a sixth are singletons and the top ten take 10% to 15%. The receptor was derived from an adult woman who had mild COVID-19 (a few samples of this study predate the infection). Cell type and time point are not known. Material: PBMCs or a T cell subset sorted from them (not recorded which).

The DNA for the CDR3 is TGTGCCAGCAGCCAACGCGGACTGCAAGAGACCCAGTACTTC. Protein sequence: CASSQRGLQETQYF. This chain uses TRBV7-9 with TRBJ2-5, with TRBD2 as a possible D gene (5 bases). The CDR3 totals 14 residues. V was trimmed by 5 bases and J by 2 bases, leaving 12 bases between them. Germline CDR1 SEHNR, CDR2 FQNEAQ (reference sequence).